The clone carrying this TCR beta chain was recorded a few times. Its cognate antigen is unknown. This entry belongs to a study of CD8+CD57+ T cells in acquired aplastic anemia. Points from the study as a whole: Patients versus controls showed no significant CD8+ Simpson's diversity difference.

Germline CDR1 and CDR2: LNHNV and YYDKDF (reference sequence). V was clipped by 3 bases and J by 12 bases, with 9 bases between them. The CDR3 spans 12 residues. Only patients with CD8+CD57+ cell expansion on flow cytometry were chosen for sequencing. Genomic DNA acted as the template from which TCR beta VDJ combination and CDR3 sequence profiling were carried out. TCRdb redid the calling of the reads with MiXCR, one entry per CDR3 protein. This sample has more than 250,000 distinct CDR3 sequences; roughly 82% occur once, and the top ten carry approximately 40%. The chain has TRBV15 and TRBJ1-6; possibly TRBD1 for D (6 bases). Sequences were obtained from sorted CD4+, CD8+, or CD8+CD57+ T cells (not recorded which) from PBMCs. The TCR was taken from a human donor with aplastic anemia. Here the CDR3 DNA reads TGTGCCACCAGCAGTCAAGGGGGACCCCTCCACTTT. The encoded protein is CATSSQGGPLHF.